This is a list of T cell receptor beta chains from one sample in a study of molecular identifiers for immune sequencing clone quantification. TCRdb independently ran MiXCR on the PCR reads; one entry per CDR3 protein. In the table there are about 9,600 distinct CDR3 sequences, approximately 19% of which are singletons. The sample taken for sequencing was naive CD8+ T cells from blood, with Jurkat cell RNA spiked in. The receptors stem from a human donor in good health. Some libraries in this study had Jurkat cell RNA spiked in. Each CDR3 is given with its conserved first and last residue. The order of the fields is V gene, J gene, clone size, D gene, CDR3 DNA, CDR3 protein. D genes are given only for firm matches. Not all rows give a size; the values are once, few, many and, for expanded clones, a class.

v_gene: TRBV20-1; j_gene: TRBJ2-2; abundance: many; d_gene: TRBD2; CDR3nt: TGCAGTGCCAGACTAGCGGGAGGGGTCGGGGAGCTGTTTTTT; CDR3aa: CSARLAGGVGELFF
v_gene: TRBV11-3; j_gene: TRBJ2-1; abundance: many; d_gene: .; CDR3nt: TGTGCCAGCAGCACCCGGAGGGCCTTAAACAATGAGCAGTTCTTC; CDR3aa: CASSTRRALNNEQFF
v_gene: TRBV7-9; j_gene: TRBJ2-7; abundance: many; d_gene: TRBD1; CDR3nt: TGTGCCAGCAGCTTAGCCGGGACAGGGCAATCAAGGGGAACCTACGAGCAGTACTTC; CDR3aa: CASSLAGTGQSRGTYEQYF
v_gene: TRBV28; j_gene: TRBJ1-5; abundance: medium-sized; d_gene: .; CDR3nt: TGTGCCAGCAGTCCCAATCAGCCCCAGCATTTT; CDR3aa: CASSPNQPQHF
v_gene: TRBV5-5; j_gene: TRBJ2-5; abundance: once; d_gene: .; CDR3nt: TGTGCCAGCAGCCAGGAGCGGGGAGACAGGGCCCGGTACTTC; CDR3aa: CASSQERGDRARYF
v_gene: TRBV13; j_gene: TRBJ2-3; abundance: medium-sized; d_gene: .; CDR3nt: TGTGCCAGCAGCCCCGGCCTGGGGCGGCGCACAGATACGCAGTATTTT; CDR3aa: CASSPGLGRRTDTQYF
v_gene: TRBV29-1; j_gene: TRBJ1-5; abundance: medium-sized; d_gene: TRBD1; CDR3nt: TGCAGCGTTGAGCTCCAGGGGGATAGCAATCAGCCCCAGCATTTT; CDR3aa: CSVELQGDSNQPQHF
v_gene: TRBV4-1; j_gene: TRBJ1-1; abundance: many; d_gene: .; CDR3nt: TGCGCCAGCAGCCAAGATCTGGGGGTCATTTCCGAAAACACTGAAGCTTTCTTT; CDR3aa: CASSQDLGVISENTEAFF
v_gene: TRBV19; j_gene: TRBJ2-4; abundance: many; d_gene: .; CDR3nt: TGTGCCAGTAGTATAGGTTCAAGGGGACAAAACATTCAGTACTTC; CDR3aa: CASSIGSRGQNIQYF
v_gene: TRBV6-4; j_gene: TRBJ2-1; abundance: .; d_gene: TRBD1; CDR3nt: TGTGCCAGCAGTGCCACAGGGGGCCGTTACAATGAGCAGTTCTTC; CDR3aa: CASSATGGRYNEQFF
v_gene: TRBV7-8; j_gene: TRBJ2-7; abundance: once; d_gene: .; CDR3nt: TGTGCCAGCAGCGACCCGATACAGGAGATTTCCTACAAGCAGTACTTC; CDR3aa: CASSDPIQEISYKQYF
v_gene: TRBV7-9; j_gene: TRBJ2-2; abundance: medium-sized; d_gene: .; CDR3nt: TGTGCCAGCAGCTCTACAGGCTACACCGGGGAGCTGTTTTTT; CDR3aa: CASSSTGYTGELFF
v_gene: TRBV5-6; j_gene: TRBJ2-4; abundance: medium-sized; d_gene: .; CDR3nt: TGTGCCAGCAGCTTACCGCCAAAGGACATTCAGTACTTC; CDR3aa: CASSLPPKDIQYF
v_gene: TRBV4-3; j_gene: TRBJ2-2; abundance: many; d_gene: TRBD1; CDR3nt: TGCGCCAGCAGCCAAGGGGACAGACTAAACACCGGGGAGCTGTTTTTT; CDR3aa: CASSQGDRLNTGELFF
v_gene: TRBV9; j_gene: TRBJ2-3; abundance: medium-sized; d_gene: TRBD1; CDR3nt: TGTGCCAGCAGCGTATGGGGAAGACAGGGGGTAGTAGATACGCAGTATTTT; CDR3aa: CASSVWGRQGVVDTQYF
v_gene: TRBV27; j_gene: TRBJ2-7; abundance: medium-sized; d_gene: TRBD2; CDR3nt: TGTGCCAGCAGTTTGGGACTAGTCTACGAGCAGTACTTC; CDR3aa: CASSLGLVYEQYF
v_gene: TRBV5-6; j_gene: TRBJ2-7; abundance: many; d_gene: .; CDR3nt: TGTGCCAGCAGCATCCGGGGATACGGCTACGAGCAGTACTTC; CDR3aa: CASSIRGYGYEQYF
v_gene: TRBV12-3/TRBV12-4; j_gene: TRBJ2-7; abundance: many; d_gene: .; CDR3nt: TGTGCCAGCAGTCCTGGGACACTCGAGCAGTACTTC; CDR3aa: CASSPGTLEQYF
v_gene: TRBV4-1; j_gene: TRBJ1-1; abundance: .; d_gene: TRBD1; CDR3nt: TGCGCCAGCAGCCAAGGGACAGGACTAAACACTGAAGCTTTCTTT; CDR3aa: CASSQGTGLNTEAFF
v_gene: TRBV28; j_gene: TRBJ2-2; abundance: medium-sized; d_gene: TRBD1; CDR3nt: TGTGCCAGCAGTTCAACAGGGGACACCGGGGAGCTGTTTTTT; CDR3aa: CASSSTGDTGELFF
v_gene: TRBV6-5; j_gene: TRBJ2-3; abundance: .; d_gene: TRBD2; CDR3nt: TGTGCCAGCAGTTACTCGAGGACTAGCGCTAGAATCAGCACAGATACGCAGTATTTT; CDR3aa: CASSYSRTSARISTDTQYF
v_gene: TRBV28; j_gene: TRBJ2-1; abundance: many; d_gene: .; CDR3nt: TGTGCCAGCAGTCCTCCACCCGGGACGGTTTCCTACAATGAGCAGTTCTTC; CDR3aa: CASSPPPGTVSYNEQFF
v_gene: TRBV7-2; j_gene: TRBJ1-1; abundance: medium-sized; d_gene: TRBD1; CDR3nt: TGTGCCAGCAGCCTAGGTGGGCCCCTAGGGGGCGGAGGTACTGAAGCTTTCTTT; CDR3aa: CASSLGGPLGGGGTEAFF
v_gene: TRBV27; j_gene: TRBJ2-7; abundance: medium-sized; d_gene: TRBD1; CDR3nt: TGTGCCAGCAGTTTATCTAAACAGGGGGCGTCCTACGAGCAGTACTTC; CDR3aa: CASSLSKQGASYEQYF
v_gene: TRBV7-9; j_gene: TRBJ2-1; abundance: many; d_gene: .; CDR3nt: TGTGCCAGCAGCTTAGTCCCCGGACAGCCCGAGCAGTTCTTC; CDR3aa: CASSLVPGQPEQFF
v_gene: TRBV2; j_gene: TRBJ2-7; abundance: many; d_gene: .; CDR3nt: TGTGCCAGCAGTGAAGCGCTCGAGCAGTACTTC; CDR3aa: CASSEALEQYF
v_gene: TRBV9; j_gene: TRBJ2-3; abundance: .; d_gene: .; CDR3nt: TGTGCCAGCAGCCCCCATGGGGCAGGAACTAGCACCGATACGCAGTATTTT; CDR3aa: CASSPHGAGTSTDTQYF
v_gene: TRBV29-1; j_gene: TRBJ2-3; abundance: medium-sized; d_gene: TRBD2; CDR3nt: TGCAGCGTTGGGGCTAGCGGGACCACAGATACGCAGTATTTT; CDR3aa: CSVGASGTTDTQYF
v_gene: TRBV7-9; j_gene: TRBJ1-1; abundance: .; d_gene: .; CDR3nt: TGTGCCAGCAGAGGGGGGTTCACTGAAGCTTTCTTT; CDR3aa: CASRGGFTEAFF
v_gene: TRBV6-2/TRBV6-3; j_gene: TRBJ2-7; abundance: many; d_gene: .; CDR3nt: TGTGCCAGCAGTACGAACCACGAGCAGTACTTC; CDR3aa: CASSTNHEQYF
v_gene: TRBV27; j_gene: TRBJ1-4; abundance: many; d_gene: TRBD1; CDR3nt: TGTGCCAGCAGTACCCAGGGGGCGTGGAGTGAAAAACTGTTTTTT; CDR3aa: CASSTQGAWSEKLFF
v_gene: TRBV7-8; j_gene: TRBJ2-3; abundance: many; d_gene: .; CDR3nt: TGTGCCAGCAGGGCCCTTGGAGGGGGGGGGGTAACAGATACGCAGTATTTT; CDR3aa: CASRALGGGGVTDTQYF
v_gene: TRBV18; j_gene: TRBJ2-4; abundance: .; d_gene: TRBD1; CDR3nt: TGTGCCAGCTCACCACTTCTGGGACAGAGGTCGGCCAAAAACATTCAGCACTTC; CDR3aa: CASSPLLGQRSAKNIQHF
v_gene: TRBV19; j_gene: TRBJ2-7; abundance: many; d_gene: TRBD1; CDR3nt: TGTGCCAGTAGTATTTGGACAGGGGGCCCCGGCGAGCAGTACTTC; CDR3aa: CASSIWTGGPGEQYF
v_gene: TRBV12-3/TRBV12-4; j_gene: TRBJ2-5; abundance: many; d_gene: .; CDR3nt: TGTGCCAGCAGTTTATCTGGGACCCAAGAGACCCAGTACTTC; CDR3aa: CASSLSGTQETQYF
v_gene: TRBV6-5; j_gene: TRBJ2-6; abundance: medium-sized; d_gene: .; CDR3nt: TGTGCCAGCAGTTACTCGAGTTTTGGAATAGGCATCGGGGCCAACGTCCTGACTTTC; CDR3aa: CASSYSSFGIGIGANVLTF
v_gene: TRBV20-1; j_gene: TRBJ2-7; abundance: medium-sized; d_gene: TRBD2; CDR3nt: TGCAGTGCTGGACTAGCGGGAGCCTACGAGCAGTACTTC; CDR3aa: CSAGLAGAYEQYF
v_gene: TRBV6-5; j_gene: TRBJ1-1; abundance: many; d_gene: .; CDR3nt: TGTGCCAGCAGTTACTCCCAGAACACTGAAGCTTTCTTT; CDR3aa: CASSYSQNTEAFF
v_gene: TRBV19; j_gene: TRBJ2-7; abundance: many; d_gene: .; CDR3nt: TGTGCCAGTAGTATCGGAGTGAGTAGAGAGCAGTACTTC; CDR3aa: CASSIGVSREQYF
v_gene: TRBV11-2; j_gene: TRBJ2-7; abundance: many; d_gene: .; CDR3nt: TGTGCCAGCAGCCCACCTTTTGGAGCCCCAGGGGACGAGCAGTACTTC; CDR3aa: CASSPPFGAPGDEQYF
v_gene: TRBV12-3/TRBV12-4; j_gene: TRBJ2-1; abundance: many; d_gene: .; CDR3nt: TGTGCCAGCAGTTCATATCAGGGGTCCTACAATGAGCAGTTCTTC; CDR3aa: CASSSYQGSYNEQFF
v_gene: TRBV29-1; j_gene: TRBJ2-7; abundance: medium-sized; d_gene: .; CDR3nt: TGCAGCGTTGGGGGGCAGTCCTCCTACGAGCAGTACTTC; CDR3aa: CSVGGQSSYEQYF
v_gene: TRBV7-2; j_gene: TRBJ1-1; abundance: medium-sized; d_gene: .; CDR3nt: TGTGCCAGCAGCTTATTCGGCGGGTACACTGAAGCTTTCTTT; CDR3aa: CASSLFGGYTEAFF
v_gene: TRBV7-9; j_gene: TRBJ2-3; abundance: medium-sized; d_gene: .; CDR3nt: TGTGCCAGCAGCTCCCTGACGAGTTCAAATACGCAGTATTTT; CDR3aa: CASSSLTSSNTQYF
v_gene: TRBV19; j_gene: TRBJ2-6; abundance: medium-sized; d_gene: .; CDR3nt: TGTGCCAGTAGTATCCCTGGGGCCAACGTCCTGACTTTC; CDR3aa: CASSIPGANVLTF
v_gene: TRBV7-2; j_gene: TRBJ2-1; abundance: medium-sized; d_gene: .; CDR3nt: TGTGCCAGCAGCCTCCCCAGCCAGGGCTATGAGCAGTTCTTC; CDR3aa: CASSLPSQGYEQFF
v_gene: TRBV5-6; j_gene: TRBJ2-2; abundance: medium-sized; d_gene: TRBD2; CDR3nt: TGTGCCAGCAGTGGGCCCCCTTCGACTAGCCTCCCTACCGGGGAGCTGTTTTTT; CDR3aa: CASSGPPSTSLPTGELFF
v_gene: TRBV29-1; j_gene: TRBJ1-5; abundance: medium-sized; d_gene: .; CDR3nt: TGCAGCGCCCTTCAAGTGAGCAATCAGCCCCAGCATTTT; CDR3aa: CSALQVSNQPQHF
v_gene: TRBV6-5; j_gene: TRBJ2-3; abundance: medium-sized; d_gene: .; CDR3nt: TGTGCCAGCAGTTACCGGCAGGGAAGCACAGATACGCAGTATTTT; CDR3aa: CASSYRQGSTDTQYF
v_gene: TRBV5-1; j_gene: TRBJ2-3; abundance: medium-sized; d_gene: .; CDR3nt: TGCGCCACCGGGGGTCCTAGCACAGATACGCAGTATTTT; CDR3aa: CATGGPSTDTQYF
v_gene: TRBV12-3/TRBV12-4; j_gene: TRBJ1-1; abundance: many; d_gene: .; CDR3nt: TGTGCCAGCAGCCTCAGGGGAAAGTCTGAAGCTTTCTTT; CDR3aa: CASSLRGKSEAFF
v_gene: TRBV4-1; j_gene: TRBJ1-3; abundance: medium-sized; d_gene: .; CDR3nt: TGCGCCAGCAGCCCTTACGGGGGGACTGGAAACACCATATATTTT; CDR3aa: CASSPYGGTGNTIYF
v_gene: TRBV6-2/TRBV6-3; j_gene: TRBJ1-1; abundance: medium-sized; d_gene: .; CDR3nt: TGTGCCAGCAGTTACGCGGGGAACACTGAAGCTTTCTTT; CDR3aa: CASSYAGNTEAFF
v_gene: TRBV4-3; j_gene: TRBJ1-3; abundance: .; d_gene: .; CDR3nt: TGCGCCAGCAGCCAAGAAGCCATGGGCTCTGGAAACACCATATATTTT; CDR3aa: CASSQEAMGSGNTIYF
v_gene: TRBV20-1; j_gene: TRBJ2-3; abundance: medium-sized; d_gene: TRBD2; CDR3nt: TGCAGTGCTAGAGATAGGGCGGGAGTGATAACAGATACGCAGTATTTT; CDR3aa: CSARDRAGVITDTQYF
v_gene: TRBV20-1; j_gene: TRBJ2-7; abundance: many; d_gene: TRBD2; CDR3nt: TGCAGTGCTAGAGAGAGAGCGGGGGGGCCGTACGAGCAGTACTTC; CDR3aa: CSARERAGGPYEQYF